Reported below is one TCR beta chain. The entry originates in a study of blood T cell repertoires in COVID-19. TCRdb's table, derived via immunoSEQ multiplex PCR, lists solely in-frame clones and lacks some. The top ten clones hold approximately 7.3% of a sample with 65,000 to 95,000 clones, nearly 90% of them seen once. The CDR3 runs 14 residues. Germline loops: CDR1 SGHTA, CDR2 FQGTGA. The V end lost 2 bases, the J end lost 7 bases, and 12 bases lay between the germline ends. The sequence was obtained from a man between 65 and 85 years old with acute or convalescent COVID-19. The chain links TRBV7-3 to TRBJ1-5, with D tentatively TRBD1 (5 bases). Sequencing was done on a sample of peripheral blood. The CDR3 sequence: CASSLGRTRQPQHF. CDR3 sequence (DNA): TGTGCCAGCAGCTTAGGGCGGACACGACAGCCCCAGCATTTT.